Below, 22 T cell receptor beta chains from the same sample are listed, as sequenced in a study of blood T cells in healthy people across ages. A sample-barcoded 5' primer and a J-beta primer mix were used in a second PCR of roughly 7 to 11 cycles. In TCRdb, the 5' RACE reads were re-called with MiXCR into one record per CDR3 protein. The sample lists more than 550,000 distinct CDR3 sequences, 22% occurring once. The material sequenced was blood. All receptors come from a man between 65 and 85 years old in good health.

The CDR3 region is CAVRDSAYEQYF. The CDR3 DNA is TGTGCCGTGAGGGACAGTGCCTACGAGCAGTACTTC. The chain joins TRBV7-2 to TRBJ2-7; 7 bases fit TRBD1. The CDR3 totals 12 residues. V was clipped by 11 bases and J by 2 bases; unmatched bases: 6. Germline V gene data show CDR1 as SGHTA and CDR2 as FQGNSA. Filled out from reference TRBV7-2 and TRBJ2-7, the complete variable domain reads GAGVSQSPSNKVTEKGKDVELRCDPISGHTALYWYRQSLGQGLEFLIYFQGNSAPDKSGLPSDRFSAERTGGSVSTLTIQRTQQEDSAVYLCAVRDSAYEQYFGPGTRLTVT.

The J gene is TRBJ2-3, the V gene TRBV13, with TRBD2 as a possible D gene (7 bases). CDR1 and CDR2 (germline): PRHDT, FYEKMQ (reference sequence). V was shortened by 11 bases and J by 4 bases, with 19 bases between the two germline ends. This CDR3 is built from 14 residues. This chain's CDR3 is CASSQGGASDTQYF. The DNA for the CDR3 is TGTGCCTCCTCTCAAGGGGGGGCCTCAGATACGCAGTATTTT.

This clonotype appeared once. The rearrangement uses TRBV20-1 and TRBJ1-1; a weak D match, TRBD1 (5 bases). V gave up 6 bases and J gave up 1 base, with 12 bases separating them. The CDR3 is 13 amino acids. Germline lookup yields CDR1 DFQATT and CDR2 SNEGSKA (reference sequence). Here the CDR3 DNA reads TGCAGTGCCACAGACAGCGCGAACACTGAAGCTTTCTTT. It specifies CSATDSANTEAFF.

This chain connects TRBV5-1 to TRBJ2-5, with TRBD2 matching 14 bases. The J call may not be correct, given that the DNA end is closer to TRBJ2-1. CDR3 size: 16 residues. From germline, CDR1 is SGHRS and CDR2 YFSETQ. This chain's CDR3 is CASSVRLAGGLNEQFF. The CDR3 coding sequence is TGCGCCAGCAGCGTAAGACTAGCGGGGGGGCTCAATGAGCAGTTCTTC.

This clonotype turned up a few times. The chain joins TRBV5-5 to TRBJ2-7; 7 bases line up with TRBD1. J was trimmed by 2 bases and V by 6 bases; bases with no gene match: 8. The germline V gene encodes CDR1 SGHKS and CDR2 YYEKEE (reference sequence). This CDR3 region has 14 residues. The CDR3 loop is CASKTGYPPYEQYF. CDR3 coding DNA: TGTGCCAGCAAGACAGGGTACCCCCCCTACGAGCAGTACTTC.

The chain has TRBV12-3 or TRBV12-4 and TRBJ2-7, with D unresolved. The J call may be wrong; the DNA end is better matched by TRBJ2-1. This CDR3 comprises 13 residues. DNA of the CDR3: TGTGCCAGCAGTCCCTCAAGGTTTGCCGAGCAGTTCTTC. Translated: CASSPSRFAEQFF.

This chain joins TRBV10-3 and TRBJ2-1; TRBD1 agrees at 8 bases. The CDR3 runs to 14 residues. CDR1 is ENHRY and CDR2 is SYGVKD in the germline V gene. Unmatched junction bases numbered 11, after V lost 11 bases and J lost 5 bases. CDR3 residues: CAVGTGYPHNEQFF. Written as DNA, the CDR3 is TGTGCCGTAGGGACAGGTTATCCCCACAATGAGCAGTTCTTC.

This clonotype was recorded a few times. This chain connects TRBV7-8 to TRBJ2-5, with D hard to call. The CDR3 spans 12 residues. The germline V and J ends were trimmed by 5 bases and 3 bases, with 7 bases remaining between them. Per the germline V gene, CDR1 is SGHVS and CDR2 is FQNEAQ. The CDR3 DNA reads TGTGCCAGCAGCCGACCTGAAGAGACCCAGTACTTC. It codes for CASSRPEETQYF. The full variable domain, its missing parts supplied by reference TRBV7-8 and TRBJ2-5, is GAGVSQSPRYKVAKRGQDVALRCDPISGHVSLFWYQQALGQGPEFLTYFQNEAQLDKSGLPSDRFFAERPEGSVSTLKIQRTQQEDSAVYLCASSRPEETQYFGPGTRLLVL.

This clonotype came up a few times. The V and J genes are TRBV4-2 and TRBJ1-5, with D unclear. Trimming stripped 3 bases from V and 3 bases from J, with 12 bases between. The germline gives CDR1 LGHNA, CDR2 YNFKEQ. CDR3 length: 15 residues. The CDR3 DNA reads TGTGCCAGCAGCCAGGGCGATGGAGACAATCAGCCCCAGCATTTT. This sequence encodes CASSQGDGDNQPQHF.

This clonotype was seen a handful of times. The chain joins TRBV18 to TRBJ2-1, with 10 bases fitting TRBD1. The germline V gene has CDR1 KGHSH and CDR2 LQKENI. CDR3 length: 16 residues. V shed 3 bases and J 7 bases; nucleotides not matched to a gene: 9. The CDR3 region has the DNA TGTGCCAGCTCACCCTCCGACAGGGGGCAAGTTAATGAGCAGTTCTTC. This gives the protein CASSPSDRGQVNEQFF.

The chain combines TRBV20-1 with TRBJ1-2; tentative D call: TRBD1 (5 bases). The germline V and J ends were trimmed by 0 bases and 4 bases, with 9 bases remaining between them. The CDR3 contains 13 residues. Germline V gene data show CDR1 as DFQATT and CDR2 as SNEGSKA (reference sequence). The CDR3 bases are TGCAGTGCTAGAGAGCGGGGGGGCTATGGCTACACCTTC. Amino acid sequence: CSARERGGYGYTF.

In its sample, this clonotype was seen a few times. The rearrangement joins TRBV28 to TRBJ2-7; 7 nucleotides agree with TRBD1. The length of the CDR3 is 14 residues. The germline gives CDR1 MDHEN, CDR2 SYDVKM. The ends lost 7 bases at V and 0 bases at J; junction bases unmatched: 6. The CDR3, as DNA: TGTGCCAGCATCACGACAGGGAGCTCCTACGAGCAGTACTTC. Amino acids: CASITTGSSYEQYF.

As for this clonotype: At one end the junction does not follow the germline gene, possibly because of a read error. J is TRBJ2-7 and V is TRBV7-9, with 7 bases identical to TRBD1. The CDR3 is made up of 16 amino acids. Looked up from germline, CDR1 is SEHNR and CDR2 is FQNEAQ (reference sequence). CDR3: CASSSYARVGTAKKFF. DNA of the CDR3: TGTGCCAGCAGCTCCTACGCGCGGGTGGGGACAGCTAAAAAGTTCTTC.

There are a few counts of this clonotype. This sequence joins TRBV19 and TRBJ2-4; perhaps TRBD1 as D (5 bases). V lost 1 base and J lost 5, with 12 bases in between. The CDR3 is made up of 15 amino acids. Per the germline V gene, CDR1 is LNHDA and CDR2 is SQIVND (reference sequence). DNA for the CDR3: TGTGCCAGTAGTATAGGGGGCTGGCTAGAAAACATTCAGTACTTC. As protein: CASSIGGWLENIQYF. Filled out from reference TRBV19 and TRBJ2-4, the complete variable domain reads DGGITQSPKYLFRKEGQNVTLSCEQNLNHDAMYWYRQDPGQGLRLIYYSQIVNDFQKGDIAEGYSVSREKKESFPLTVTSAQKNPTAFYLCASSIGGWLENIQYFGAGTRLSVL.

This clonotype has more than one count but fewer than ten. The CDR3 protein is CASRDEGGNYGYTF. In DNA form, the CDR3 reads TGCGCCAGCCGCGATGAGGGTGGCAACTATGGCTACACCTTC. The chain links TRBV4-1 to TRBJ1-2; D ambiguous. The ends were cut back, 8 bases at V and 2 bases at J, with 15 bases in the middle. This CDR3 is 14 amino acids long. In germline, CDR1 is MGHRA, CDR2 YSYEKL.

This clonotype was counted a few times. This sequence joins TRBV5-1 and TRBJ1-4; TRBD1 is a possible D gene (6 bases). CDR1 and CDR2 from the germline V gene are SGHRS and YFSETQ. V lost 4 bases and J lost 7, with 14 bases in between. CDR3 length equals 14 residues. The DNA of the CDR3 is TGCGCCAGCAGCATGGGACATTCAATTGAAAAACTGTTTTTT. Translation: CASSMGHSIEKLFF.

Of note for this clonotype: A much larger clonotype is one base distant, so this may be a read error. V usage is TRBV11-2 and J usage is TRBJ2-5; 8 nucleotides match TRBD2. The CDR3 spans 16 residues. The trim removed 3 bases at V and 7 bases at J, leaving 13 bases unmatched. The germline V gene encodes CDR1 SGHAT and CDR2 FQNNGV. The CDR3 nucleotides read TGTGCCAGCAGCTTCCCAGCGGGGGCTCTTGGGGCGACCCAGTACTTC. Amino acid sequence: CASSFPAGALGATQYF.

The genes are TRBV7-2 and TRBJ1-2; tentative D call: TRBD1 (5 bases). The CDR3 is made up of 14 amino acids. Trimming cost V 3 bases and J 2 bases, with 10 bases left between them. Germline V gene sequence: CDR1 SGHTA, CDR2 FQGNSA. In DNA form, the CDR3 reads TGTGCCAGCAGCTTGACGGGACGGAACTATGGCTACACCTTC. The encoded protein is CASSLTGRNYGYTF. The entire variable domain, with the rest obtained from reference TRBV7-2 and TRBJ1-2, is as follows: GAGVSQSPSNKVTEKGKDVELRCDPISGHTALYWYRQSLGQGLEFLIYFQGNSAPDKSGLPSDRFSAERTGGSVSTLTIQRTQQEDSAVYLCASSLTGRNYGYTFGSGTRLTVV.

The chain links TRBV7-8 to TRBJ2-2; 7 nucleotides align to TRBD2. The V and J ends lost 6 bases and 5 bases, in that order; junction bases with no gene match: 12. Germline V gene data show CDR1 as SGHVS and CDR2 as FQNEAQ. The CDR3 loop spans 16 amino acids. The CDR3 spells CASSNSGDQRTGELFF. DNA for the CDR3: TGTGCCAGCAGTAACAGCGGGGATCAAAGAACCGGGGAGCTGTTTTTT.

This clonotype came up a few times. The chain joins TRBV10-2 to TRBJ2-7; 12 bases match TRBD2. V shed 0 bases, J shed 4 bases, and the junction held 1 base outside the gene matches. CDR1 and CDR2 (germline): WSHSY, SAAADI. The CDR3 consists of 15 residues. The CDR3 is CASSESTSGGYEQYF. CDR3 DNA sequence: TGCGCCAGCAGTGAGTCGACTAGCGGGGGTTACGAGCAGTACTTC.

The gene calls are TRBV3-1 and TRBJ2-1; 12 positions agree with TRBD2. J was trimmed by 5 bases and V by 4 bases; bases with no gene match: 6. The germline CDR1 and CDR2 sequences are LGHDT and YNNKEL (reference sequence). The CDR3 has 16 amino acids. The CDR3 DNA is TGTGCCAGCAGCCTACTAGCGGGGGGCCCGAACAATGAGCAGTTCTTC. Translating gives CASSLLAGGPNNEQFF.

This clonotype came up a few times. The rearrangement uses TRBV12-3 or TRBV12-4 and TRBJ1-2, with 8 bases aligning to TRBD1. The CDR3 runs 14 residues. V lost 4 bases, J lost 7 bases, and 8 bases stayed unmatched. Here the CDR3 DNA reads TGTGCCAGCAGTTCCAGGGGGCTACTAGGTGGCTACACCTTC. Protein: CASSSRGLLGGYTF.